This TCR beta chain originates from a study of cytomegalovirus exposure and HLA in healthy donors. General study findings and limits: Later examination showed HLA-associated TCR beta chains had greater clonal expansion than equally common others.

Of note for this clone: Its antigen is currently unknown.

V lost 0 bases and J lost 2, with 15 bases in between. The CDR3 consists of 16 residues. In germline, CDR1 is GTSNPN, CDR2 SVGIG (reference sequence). Primers: 60 Vbeta forward and 13 Jbeta reverse. TCRdb's table, derived via immunoSEQ multiplex PCR, lists solely in-frame clones and lacks some. The sample lists about 150,000 clones, under 90% occurring once. Sequenced material: PBMCs. This receptor was obtained from a man in his late teens or twenties in good health and CMV-seronegative. V gene TRBV30 combines with J gene TRBJ2-3; TRBD1 is a possible D gene (5 bases). CDR3 loop: CAWSVQDAISTDTQYF. CDR3 nucleotides: TGTGCCTGGAGTGTACAGGATGCCATATCCACAGATACGCAGTATTTT. The entire variable domain, with the rest obtained from reference TRBV30 and TRBJ2-3, is as follows: SQTIHQWPATLVQPVGSPLSLECTVEGTSNPNLYWYRQAAGRGLQLLFYSVGIGQISSEVPQNLSASRPQDRQFILSSKKLLLSDSGFYLCAWSVQDAISTDTQYFGPGTRLTVL.